This TCR beta chain was profiled in a study of blood T cell repertoires in COVID-19. Study at large: Sites across the United States, Italy and Spain contributed samples from acute and convalescent COVID-19. T cells, B-cell-depleted T cells, or PBMCs supplied cDNA or gDNA.

Original data processing: Counts of nucleated cells, estimated from reference gene primer amplification, were obtained. The method was immunoSEQ multiplex PCR; TCRdb's version includes in-frame clones alone and lacks a portion of them. That table supplies the V and J calls and clone size; D and trimming were determined from the DNA. The profile shows approximately 230,000 clones, about 80% of them singletons. CDR1 and CDR2 (germline): LNHDA, SQIVND (reference sequence). CDR3 length: 14 residues. V lost 7 bases to trimming and J lost 9 bases; unmatched junction nucleotides: 8. The material sequenced was peripheral blood. The sequence came from an elderly man with acute or convalescent COVID-19. V is TRBV19 and J is TRBJ1-5; 11 bases match TRBD1. The CDR3 reads CASTGQGGIGPQHF. CDR3 DNA sequence: TGTGCCAGTACGGGACAGGGGGGGATAGGGCCCCAGCATTTT.